One sample yielded the 29 T cell receptor beta chains listed below, sequenced in a study of cytomegalovirus exposure and HLA in healthy donors. Repertoires were generated with immunoSEQ multiplex PCR, while TCRdb's copy carries only in-frame clones and drops some. The repertoire has about 130,000 clones, about 91% of them found once; the top ten carry roughly 1.2%. Material: PBMCs. All receptors come from a woman between 18 and 29 years old in good health and CMV-seronegative.

This clone was found once. This sequence joins TRBV6-1 and TRBJ1-2; TRBD1 matches at 10 bases. The CDR3 runs 17 residues. The trim removed 1 base at V and 2 bases at J, leaving 7 bases unmatched. The germline V gene has CDR1 MNHNS and CDR2 SASEGT. CDR3 sequence reads: CASSEGQGAEENYGYTF. The CDR3, as DNA: TGTGCCAGCAGTGAAGGACAGGGGGCGGAAGAAAACTATGGCTACACCTTC.

The V gene is TRBV6-1, the J gene TRBJ1-2; 7 nucleotides agree with TRBD1. This CDR3 has 13 residues. Trimming removed 8 bases from V and 4 bases from J; junction bases left unmatched: 7. The germline gives CDR1 MNHNS, CDR2 SASEGT. DNA of the CDR3: TGTGCCAGCGTCCGGGACAGCCCCTATGGCTACACCTTC. As protein: CASVRDSPYGYTF.

This clone has only one observation. This sequence joins TRBV5-4 and TRBJ2-3, with TRBD2 as a possible D gene (6 bases). The CDR3 is 14 residues long. Trimming removed 2 bases at V and 0 bases at J, with 7 bases between. Per the germline V gene, CDR1 is SGHNT and CDR2 is YYREEE (reference sequence). The CDR3 sequence: CASSLGTSTDTQYF. DNA of the CDR3: TGTGCCAGCAGCTTAGGGACTAGCACAGATACGCAGTATTTT.

CDR3 region: CASGGTGVTEAFF. In DNA, the CDR3 is TGCGCCAGCGGAGGGACAGGGGTGACTGAAGCTTTCTTT. The chain combines TRBV5-1 with TRBJ1-1; 10 positions agree with TRBD1. The CDR3 spans 13 residues. Germline CDR1 is SGHRS and CDR2 is YFSETQ. V was clipped by 7 bases and J by 5 bases; unmatched bases: 5.

CDR3 coding DNA: TGTGCCAGCAGCGTGCAGGGATCCTTGAACACTGAAGCTTTCTTT. It is translated as CASSVQGSLNTEAFF. The chain employs TRBV9 and TRBJ1-1, with D maybe TRBD1 (5 bases). In germline, CDR1 is SGDLS, CDR2 YYNGEE. The V and J ends lost 2 bases and 0 bases respectively, with 11 bases between them. CDR3 length: 15 amino acids.

This chain connects TRBV29-1 to TRBJ2-7, with D possibly being TRBD1 (7 bases). V lost 5 bases and J lost 6, with 17 bases in between. Germline V gives CDR1 SQVTM, CDR2 ANQGSEA. This CDR3 is built from 13 residues. CDR3 nucleotides: TGCAGCGTTTGGGCTGTCCAGGGGGGCGAGCAGTACTTC. Encoded protein: CSVWAVQGGEQYF.

V gene TRBV5-1 combines with J gene TRBJ1-2, with D possibly matching TRBD1 (5 bases). CDR1 SGHRS and CDR2 YFSETQ come from the germline V gene. This CDR3 region has 15 residues. V was shortened by 0 bases and J by 7 bases, with 16 bases between the two germline ends. The CDR3 loop is CASSLDRRGVGGYTF. The CDR3, as DNA: TGCGCCAGCAGCTTGGACAGGCGGGGGGTCGGTGGCTACACCTTC.

The chain has TRBV5-1 and TRBJ1-1, with D possibly being TRBD1 (6 bases). Germline CDR1 is SGHRS and CDR2 is YFSETQ. CDR3 length equals 14 residues. V lost 0 bases to trimming and J lost 1 base, with 7 bases between them. CDR3 DNA sequence: TGCGCCAGCAGCTTGGAACAGGGGAACACTGAAGCTTTCTTT. It is translated as CASSLEQGNTEAFF. The complete variable domain, with remaining parts taken from reference TRBV5-1 and TRBJ1-1, reads KAGVTQTPRYLIKTRGQQVTLSCSPISGHRSVSWYQQTPGQGLQFLFEYFSETQRNKGNFPGRFSGRQFSNSRSEMNVSTLELGDSALYLCASSLEQGNTEAFFGQGTRLTVV.

The chain has TRBV7-3 and TRBJ2-3, with 8 bases that match TRBD1. CDR3 size: 16 residues. Germline values: CDR1 SGHTA, CDR2 FQGTGA. V lost 5 bases, J lost 2 bases, and 9 bases stayed unmatched. The CDR3 reads CASSPTDRVFTDTQYF. The CDR3 DNA reads as TGTGCCAGCAGCCCGACGGACAGGGTATTCACAGATACGCAGTATTTT.

The J gene is TRBJ2-3, the V gene TRBV7-8; D is unresolved. V was shortened by 4 bases and J by 1 base, with 3 bases between the two germline ends. CDR1 and CDR2 (germline): SGHVS, FQNEAQ. The CDR3 is 12 residues long. The CDR3 reads CASSSRTDTQYF. The CDR3 DNA is TGTGCCAGCAGCTCTCGCACAGATACGCAGTATTTT.

This chain joins TRBV15 and TRBJ2-1, with 7 bases fitting TRBD2. After removal of 1 base from V and 9 bases from J, the junction contained 6 bases not matched to a gene. CDR3 length equals 14 residues. Per the germline V gene, CDR1 is LNHNV and CDR2 is YYDKDF (reference sequence). The CDR3 DNA sequence: TGTGCCACCAGCAGAGGGGAGGGCCTGGGTGAGCAGTTCTTC. Translated: CATSRGEGLGEQFF.

This clone has just a few counts. This rearrangement joins TRBV7-9 to TRBJ1-1, with 7 bases matching TRBD1. This CDR3 region has 16 residues. Germline V lookup: CDR1 SEHNR, CDR2 FQNEAQ (reference sequence). V lost 1 base, J lost 3 bases, and 8 bases stayed unmatched. The CDR3 is CASSLGLGGADTEAFF. The DNA for the CDR3 is TGTGCCAGCAGCTTAGGTCTAGGGGGCGCGGACACTGAAGCTTTCTTT. Using reference TRBV7-9 and TRBJ1-1 for the parts outside the CDR3, the full variable domain is DTGVSQNPRHKITKRGQNVTFRCDPISEHNRLYWYRQTLGQGPEFLTYFQNEAQLEKSRLLSDRFSAERPKGSFSTLEIQRTEQGDSAMYLCASSLGLGGADTEAFFGQGTRLTVV.

The gene calls are TRBV2 and TRBJ2-2, with TRBD1 identical over 12 bases. CDR1 and CDR2 (germline): SNHLY, FYNNEI. Losses at the gene ends were 4 bases for V and 4 bases for J; bases not matched to a gene: 16. The CDR3 is 20 residues long. The CDR3 protein is CASSAFWDRGQGGRTGELFF. The CDR3 DNA sequence: TGTGCCAGCAGTGCGTTTTGGGACAGGGGGCAAGGGGGTCGCACCGGGGAGCTGTTTTTT. Supplemented by reference TRBV2 and TRBJ2-2, the full variable domain reads EPEVTQTPSHQVTQMGQEVILRCVPISNHLYFYWYRQILGQKVEFLVSFYNNEISEKSEIFDDQFSVERPDGSNFTLKIRSTKLEDSAMYFCASSAFWDRGQGGRTGELFFGEGSRLTVL.

CDR3 sequence reads: CAISDQRGRTGELFF. The CDR3 region has the DNA TGTGCCATCAGTGATCAGCGGGGGAGGACCGGGGAGCTGTTTTTT. The rearrangement uses TRBV10-3 and TRBJ2-2; 8 bases align to TRBD2. V was pared by 3 bases and J by 5 bases, with 5 bases of the junction left unmatched. Germline V lookup: CDR1 ENHRY, CDR2 SYGVKD. There are 15 residues in the CDR3.

The chain has TRBV6-5 and TRBJ1-4; 7 positions agree with TRBD1. This CDR3 is built from 15 residues. Looked up from germline, CDR1 is MNHEY and CDR2 is SVGAGI. Trimming at V came to 8 bases and at J to 8 bases, leaving 14 bases not matched to a gene. The CDR3 reads CASRPYNRGGEKLFF. CDR3 in DNA: TGTGCCAGCCGACCCTATAACAGGGGTGGCGAAAAACTGTTTTTT.

J is TRBJ2-5 and V is TRBV5-4; possible D gene TRBD2, 6 bases. Trimming took off 4 bases at V and 5 bases at J, with 21 bases between the two ends. This CDR3 comprises 16 residues. CDR1 and CDR2 (germline): SGHNT, YYREEE (reference sequence). In DNA, the CDR3 is TGTGCCAGCAGCATAGAAATAGGGAGGATTTCGGAGACCCAGTACTTC. This translates into CASSIEIGRISETQYF.

This clone was picked up a small number of times. The gene calls are TRBV6-5 and TRBJ2-7, with D perhaps matching TRBD1 (5 bases). Germline values: CDR1 MNHEY, CDR2 SVGAGI. The CDR3 extends over 14 amino acids. Trimming removed 5 bases at V and 1 base at J, with 12 bases between. In DNA form, the CDR3 reads TGTGCCAGCAGTCCCCACAGACAGTCCTACGAGCAGTACTTC. It is translated as CASSPHRQSYEQYF.

This rearrangement joins TRBV29-1 to TRBJ1-2; the match to TRBD1 covers 9 bases. The CDR3 has 12 amino acids. CDR1 is SQVTM and CDR2 is ANQGSEA in the germline V gene. The V gene end was trimmed by 7 bases and the J gene end by 5 bases; junction bases not matched to a gene: 5. CDR3 in amino acids: CSATGGRYGYTF. CDR3 bases: TGCAGCGCTACAGGGGGCCGTTATGGCTACACCTTC.

The chain carries TRBV7-6 and TRBJ1-1; D might be TRBD1 (6 bases). With 3 bases removed from V and 6 bases from J, the gap between germline ends came to 11 bases. CDR1 and CDR2 (germline): SGHVS, FNYEAQ. The CDR3 is made up of 13 amino acids. For the CDR3, the DNA is TGTGCCAGCAGCTTGGAAGGGGGGGCTGAAGCTTTCTTT. This gives the protein CASSLEGGAEAFF.

This chain uses TRBV5-4 with TRBJ1-4; 11 nucleotides match TRBD1. The CDR3 has 16 amino acids. Trimming took 1 base from V and 10 from J; bases not matched to a gene: 9. In germline, CDR1 is SGHNT, CDR2 YYREEE (reference sequence). The CDR3 sequence: CASSLSLRDRGGKLFF. DNA of the CDR3: TGTGCCAGCAGCTTGTCTCTCCGGGACAGGGGGGGAAAACTGTTTTTT. Drawing the rest from reference TRBV5-4 and TRBJ1-4, the complete variable domain is ETGVTQSPTHLIKTRGQQVTLRCSSQSGHNTVSWYQQALGQGPQFIFQYYREEENGRGNFPPRFSGLQFPNYSSELNVNALELDDSALYLCASSLSLRDRGGKLFFGSGTQLSVL.

V gene TRBV9 combines with J gene TRBJ1-2; D not certain. V was trimmed by 0 bases and J by 1 base, leaving 10 bases between them. CDR1 is SGDLS, CDR2 YYNGEE, per germline. This CDR3 region has 15 residues. DNA for the CDR3: TGTGCCAGCAGCGTAGGGGCAGGTGGTAACTATGGCTACACCTTC. Protein sequence: CASSVGAGGNYGYTF.

This chain connects TRBV27 to TRBJ1-2; D call uncertain. The germline V gene has CDR1 MNHEY and CDR2 SMNVEV (reference sequence). V shed 4 bases and J shed 5 bases, with 11 bases lying between them. The CDR3 is 13 amino acids. CDR3 protein: CASSSPEDYGYTF. As DNA, the CDR3 is TGTGCCAGCAGTTCTCCCGAGGATTATGGCTACACCTTC.

The genes are TRBV2 and TRBJ2-5; 10 positions match TRBD2. This CDR3 spans 16 amino acids. The germline gives CDR1 SNHLY, CDR2 FYNNEI. The V and J ends lost 5 bases and 1 base, in that order; junction bases with no gene match: 7. The CDR3 loop is CASSPLAGETQETQYF. In DNA, the CDR3 is TGTGCCAGCAGTCCCCTAGCGGGGGAGACCCAAGAGACCCAGTACTTC.

The gene calls are TRBV9 and TRBJ1-1; unclear D gene. CDR1 and CDR2 (germline): SGDLS, YYNGEE. The V and J ends lost 0 bases and 3 bases respectively, with 9 bases between them. This CDR3 has 14 residues. The CDR3 sequence is CASSVDRRDTEAFF. The CDR3 DNA sequence: TGTGCCAGCAGCGTAGACCGGAGGGACACTGAAGCTTTCTTT.

The chain combines TRBV29-1 with TRBJ2-5, with TRBD2 as a possible D gene (7 bases). CDR3 length: 12 amino acids. The germline V and J ends were trimmed by 4 bases and 5 bases, with 11 bases remaining between them. CDR1 and CDR2 from the germline V gene are SQVTM and ANQGSEA. DNA for the CDR3: TGCAGCGTTGTTGGGGGGGCCGAGACCCAGTACTTC. It is translated as CSVVGGAETQYF.

CDR3 sequence: CASSQRYEALNTEAFF. For the CDR3, the DNA is TGCGCCAGCAGCCAAAGGTATGAGGCACTGAACACTGAAGCTTTCTTT. The gene calls are TRBV4-1 and TRBJ1-1; no firm D call. Between the trimmed V and J ends, which lost 2 bases and 0 bases, there was a span of 13 bases. Germline assignment: CDR1 MGHRA and CDR2 YSYEKL. The CDR3 length is 16 residues.

V is TRBV10-2 and J is TRBJ1-1; D is possibly TRBD1 (5 bases). The CDR3 has 12 amino acids. V shed 6 bases and J shed 7 bases, with 12 bases lying between them. The V gene's germline CDR1 is WSHSY and CDR2 SAAADI. CDR3 loop: CASRATDSEAFF. The CDR3 coding sequence is TGCGCCAGCAGAGCTACCGACAGTGAAGCTTTCTTT.

The gene calls are TRBV6-6 and TRBJ2-5; 9 nucleotides agree with TRBD1. Germline loops: CDR1 MNHNY, CDR2 SVGAGI (reference sequence). V dropped 5 bases and J dropped 1; count of bases not matched to a gene: 5. There are 15 residues in the CDR3. CDR3 in amino acids: CASSGTGRTQETQYF. CDR3 bases: TGTGCCAGCAGTGGGACAGGGCGTACCCAAGAGACCCAGTACTTC.

The chain uses TRBV19 and TRBJ1-2; tentative D call: TRBD1 (6 bases). Trimming shortened V by 9 bases and J by 0 bases, and 17 bases separated the two germline ends. Per germline, CDR1 LNHDA and CDR2 SQIVND (reference sequence). The CDR3 sequence is 15 residues long. The DNA for the CDR3 is TGTGCCAGCCAGTCCAGACAGGCGGCTAACTATGGCTACACCTTC. Translation: CASQSRQAANYGYTF.